A selection of T cell receptor beta chains follows, all from one sample in a study of tumor-infiltrating lymphocytes in primary liver carcinoma. TCRdb recomputed calls from the multiplex PCR reads with MiXCR, one row per CDR3 protein. The data contain some 20,000 distinct CDR3 sequences, approximately 79% of them singletons. Sequencing input: liver tumor tissue from sampling region 4. These receptors were obtained from a young woman with primary liver carcinoma and hepatitis B virus infection. Both conserved end residues are part of each CDR3. The D gene is left open where the match is weak. Some rows have no size entry. The others give once, few or many, or a class for an expanded clone.

>13|TRBV7-8|.|TRBJ2-3|.
CDSSSLVLATQYF
TGTGACAGCAGCTCACTAGTATTAGCTACGCAGTATTTT
>16|TRBV7-9|.|TRBJ2-3|TRBD2
CASSLLVAGATYTQYF
TGCGCCAGCAGCCTATTAGTAGCGGGAGCCACATATACGCAGTATTTT
>20|TRBV4-3|.|TRBJ1-2|.
CASSQGVGRGRTTTNYGYTF
TGCGCCAGCAGCCAAGGCGTAGGAAGGGGCAGGACCACTACTAACTATGGCTATACCTTC
>14|TRBV28|.|TRBJ2-7|TRBD1
CASNSTGTGGEQYF
TGTGCGAGCAATTCAACCGGGACAGGGGGCGAGCAGTACTTC
>14|TRBV4-1|.|TRBJ2-3|.
CTSDSWTDRQPQYF
TGCACCAGCGACTCATGGACAGATAGACAGCCCCAGTATTTT
>16|TRBV11-3|.|TRBJ2-7|.
CGSRRRDGDYSYEQYF
TGTGGCAGCAGGCGCCGGGACGGGGATTACTCCTACGAGCAGTACTTC
>13|TRBV29-1|.|TRBJ1-1|.
CSVDRYSVTKAFF
TGCAGTGTTGACAGGTATTCGGTGACTAAAGCTTTCTTT
>19|TRBV2|.|TRBJ2-1|TRBD1
CASSRRDRRTSSSYNKQFF
TGTGCCAGCAGCCGCAGGGACAGGAGAACCTCTAGCTCCTACAATAAGCAGTTCTTC
>19|TRBV6-2/TRBV6-3|.|TRBJ2-3|TRBD1
CASSYPQSWDRSSTDTQYF
TGTGCCAGCAGTTACCCCCAATCCTGGGACAGGTCTAGCACAGATACGCAGTATTTT
>15|TRBV11-2|.|TRBJ2-7|.
CASSLGVSSPYERHF
TGTGCCAGCAGCTTAGGAGTTAGCAGTCCCTACGAGCGGCACTTC
>20|TRBV11-2|.|TRBJ1-1|TRBD1
CARSARNRGRKRSSNTETFF
TGTGCCAGGAGCGCTCGGAACAGGGGGCGCAAGAGGTCGAGTAACACTGAAACTTTCTTT
>16|TRBV28|.|TRBJ2-7|TRBD2
CASFTSGRTSYYEQYF
TGTGCCAGCTTCACTAGCGGGAGAACTTCCTACTACGAGCAGTACTTC
>17|TRBV20-1|many|TRBJ2-1|TRBD2
CSAVGTSGRISYNEQFF
TGCAGTGCTGTTGGGACTAGCGGGAGGATCTCCTACAATGAGCAGTTCTTC
>12|TRBV30|.|TRBJ1-1|.
CAWEGMETEAFF
TGTGCCTGGGAAGGGATGGAAACTGAAGCTTTCTTT
>17|TRBV28|.|TRBJ2-5|.
CANSPRARASLLETQYF
TGCGCCAACAGTCCCCGGGCCCGGGCTAGTCTCTTGGAGACCCAATACTTC
>17|TRBV11-2|.|TRBJ2-3|TRBD1
CASSLRGQGFFEDTKYF
TGTGCCAGCAGCTTAAGGGGACAGGGATTTTTCGAAGATACGAAGTATTTT
>14|TRBV28|medium-sized|TRBJ2-1|TRBD2
CASRGTSGDNEQFF
TGTGCCAGCAGGGGGACTAGCGGCGACAATGAGCAGTTCTTC
>15|TRBV20-1|.|TRBJ2-7|TRBD2
CSARPRTSAYYEQYF
TGCAGTGCTAGGCCCCGGACTAGCGCTTACTACGAGCAGTACTTC
>16|TRBV11-2|.|TRBJ2-2|TRBD2
CASSPYPQLNSGELFF
TGTGCCAGCAGCCCCTATCCCCAATTGAACAGCGGGGAGCTGTTCTTT
>14|TRBV11-3|.|TRBJ1-1|.
CARSLKVAISAAFF
TGTGCCAGGAGCTTAAAAGTGGCGATCAGTGCAGCTTTCTTT
>13|TRBV11-2|few|TRBJ2-7|.
CTRSLAGSYEQYF
TGTACCAGGAGCCTCGCAGGGTCCTACGAGCAGTACTTC
>15|TRBV24-1|many|TRBJ2-1|.
CATRGKDSTYNEQFF
TGTGCCACCAGGGGAAAGGACAGCACCTACAATGAGCAGTTCTTC
>15|TRBV6-2/TRBV6-3|medium-sized|TRBJ2-1|TRBD2
CASSSGTRIVNEQFF
TGTGCCAGCAGTTCCGGGACTAGAATTGTGAATGAGCAGTTCTTC
>14|TRBV5-1|.|TRBJ2-5|.
CASSLAANQETQYF
TGCGCCAGCAGCTTGGCCGCGAACCAAGAGACCCAGTACTTC
>14|TRBV13|.|TRBJ1-2|.
CASSTLGTAYGYTF
TGTGCCAGCAGTACATTAGGGACTGCTTATGGCTACACCTTC
>16|TRBV4-3|.|TRBJ2-1|.
CISSQDAGSPYNEQFF
TGCATCAGCAGCCAAGATGCGGGAAGCCCCTACAATGAGCAGTTCTTC
>12|TRBV21-1|medium-sized|TRBJ2-7|.
CASSKGSYEQYF
TGTGCCAGCAGCAAAGGGTCCTACGAGCAGTACTTC
>17|TRBV12-3/TRBV12-4|.|TRBJ2-3|.
CASSPLLGPQSTNTQQF
TGTGCCAGCAGTCCCCTCCTAGGACCACAAAGCACAAATACGCAGCAATTT
>15|TRBV6-5|few|TRBJ2-2|TRBD1
CANSLRTGFTGELFF
TGTGCCAACAGTCTGCGGACAGGATTCACCGGGGAGCTGTTTTTT
>13|TRBV4-3|.|TRBJ1-2|.
CASSELEIYGYTF
TGCGCCAGCTCTGAGTTGGAGATCTATGGCTACACCTTC
>12|TRBV4-2|.|TRBJ1-4|.
CASSQGKGKLFF
TGTGCCAGCAGCCAAGGTAAGGGAAAACTGTTTTTT
>15|TRBV7-2|few|TRBJ2-1|TRBD2
CASSPTSGPLNEQFF
TGTGCCAGCAGCCCGACTAGCGGGCCACTCAATGAGCAGTTCTTC
>14|TRBV12-3/TRBV12-4|.|TRBJ1-6|.
CANSKRQDISTLHF
TGTGCCAACAGTAAGAGACAGGATATTTCAACCCTCCACTTT
>18|TRBV4-2|.|TRBJ2-7|TRBD1
CASSLEHLGQGGPREQYF
TGTGCCAGCAGCCTGGAACACCTAGGACAGGGAGGACCGCGCGAGCAGTACTTT
>15|TRBV28|.|TRBJ2-1|TRBD2
CASSFVVAGCNEQFF
TGTGCCAGCAGTTTCGTGGTAGCGGGATGCAATGAGCAATTCTTC
>17|TRBV5-6|many|TRBJ2-6|.
CASSQDSSFSGANVLTF
TGTGCCAGCAGCCAGGACAGCAGCTTCTCTGGGGCCAACGTCCTGACTTTC
>13|TRBV11-1|.|TRBJ2-7|.
CANSLGYVRGQYF
TGTGCCAACAGCTTAGGATACGTCCGCGGGCAGTATTTC
>13|TRBV29-1|.|TRBJ2-5|.
CSAEGLIVGTQYF
TGCAGCGCTGAGGGGTTGATTGTAGGGACCCAGTACTTC
>19|TRBV6-1|.|TRBJ2-2|.
CDSSETLPGGAANTGGLFF
TGTGACAGCAGTGAAACCCTTCCCGGGGGCGCCGCAAACACCGGGGGGCTGTTTTTT
>16|TRBV4-2|.|TRBJ2-3|TRBD2
CASNQADSGDTDTQYF
TGCGCCAGCAACCAAGCCGATAGCGGGGACACAGATACGCAGTATTTT
>16|TRBV11-3|.|TRBJ2-7|TRBD1
CASCRRDRDYSYGQYF
TGTGCGAGCTGCCGCCGGGACAGGGATTACTCCTACGGGCAGTACTTC
>15|TRBV5-1|.|TRBJ1-6|.
CASSGQGPYNSSLHF
TGCGCCAGCAGCGGCCAGGGACCCTATAATTCATCCCTCCACTTC
>16|TRBV11-2|.|TRBJ2-3|.
CASSPRETSRTDTQYF
TGTGCCAGTAGCCCGAGGGAGACGTCAAGGACAGATACGCAGTATTTT
>15|TRBV11-1|.|TRBJ2-7|.
CANSPRDARFYERYF
TGTGCCAACAGCCCCCGGGACGCTCGTTTCTACGAGCGGTACTTC
>16|TRBV7-9|.|TRBJ2-2|TRBD2
CASNLGLAEVAGELFF
TGTGCCAGCAACTTAGGGCTAGCGGAAGTTGCCGGGGAGCTGTTTTTT
>16|TRBV11-2|.|TRBJ2-2|.
CASSPDPQLSTGELLF
TGTGCCAGCAGCCCCGATCCCCAATTGAGCACCGGGGAGTTGCTTTTT
>15|TRBV6-2/TRBV6-3|.|TRBJ1-2|TRBD1
CASCLPGQGNYGYTF
TGTGCCAGCTGCCTCCCGGGACAGGGTAACTACGGTTACACCTTC
>15|TRBV11-2|.|TRBJ2-7|.
CASSQYSGGCYEEYF
TGTGCCAGCAGCCAATATTCAGGAGGGTGCTACGAAGAGTACTTC
>18|TRBV4-3|.|TRBJ2-3|.
CASGQSVCLGDPNDTQYF
TGCGCCAGCGGCCAGTCGGTCTGCCTGGGTGATCCCAATGATACGCAGTATTTT
>16|TRBV5-8|.|TRBJ2-7|.
CASSLLKGDISYEQYF
TGTGCCAGCAGCTTACTCAAGGGTGATATCTCCTACGAGCAGTACTTC
>17|TRBV6-6|.|TRBJ2-3|.
CAISYSLGSGSRDTQYF
TGTGCCATCAGTTACTCTTTGGGCAGCGGGTCCAGAGATACGCAGTATTTT
>17|TRBV11-2|.|TRBJ2-5|.
CTSRLVSGGSQQETQYF
TGTACCAGCAGATTAGTTAGTGGAGGCAGTCAGCAAGAGACCCAGTACTTC
>15|TRBV11-2|.|TRBJ2-3|TRBD2
CASSPRLAGPDTQYF
TGTGCCAGCAGCCCTCGACTAGCGGGCCCAGATACGCAGTATTTT
>16|TRBV4-1|.|TRBJ1-4|TRBD1
CASSQDRYRGNEKLFF
TGTGCCAGCAGCCAAGATCGTTACAGGGGTAATGAAAAACTGTTTTTT
>15|TRBV12-3/TRBV12-4|.|TRBJ2-1|TRBD2
CVTSLSGTSGLELFF
TGTGTCACCAGCCTGTCCGGGACTAGCGGACTTGAGCTGTTCTTC